The rows below give T cell receptor beta chains drawn from one sample of a study of blood T cells in healthy people across ages. MiXCR, applied by TCRdb to the 5' RACE reads, yields one record per CDR3 protein. The table shows 850,000 or so distinct CDR3 sequences, with 25% to 35% occurring only once. The sequencing sample was made of blood. All receptors derive from a woman older than 75 in good health. The CDR3 runs from the conserved cysteine through the conserved F or W. Fields, in order: J gene, CDR3 length, clone size, V gene, D gene, CDR3 DNA, CDR3 protein. The D gene is left open where the match is weak. A row's size may be missing; if present it is once, few, many or a size class.

>TRBJ2-3|15|many|TRBV20-1|TRBD2
TGCAGTGCTAGAGGGGCTAGCGGTAACACAGATACGCAGTATTTT
CSARGASGNTDTQYF
>TRBJ2-7|14|many|TRBV12-3/TRBV12-4|NA
TGTGCCAGCAGTCCGGACGGGGGCTCCTACGAGCAGTACTTC
CASSPDGGSYEQYF
>TRBJ2-7|11|few|TRBV20-1|NA
TGCAGTGCTAAAGACCCTGGGGGACAGTACTTC
CSAKDPGGQYF
>TRBJ2-1|12|many|TRBV20-1|NA
TGCAGTGTCAGACCAGGGATCAATGAGCAGTTCTTC
CSVRPGINEQFF
>TRBJ2-7|13|NA|TRBV6-5|NA
TGTGCCAGCAGTTACACCCGGGGGTACGAGCAGTACTTC
CASSYTRGYEQYF
>TRBJ2-3|11|NA|TRBV12-3/TRBV12-4|NA
TGTGCCAGCAGTTTATATGATACGCTGTATTTT
CASSLYDTLYF
>TRBJ1-2|15|few|TRBV14|TRBD1
TGTGCCAGCAGCCTGACAGGGGACAGGACGGTTGGCTACACCTTC
CASSLTGDRTVGYTF
>TRBJ1-2|13|few|TRBV5-6|NA
TGTGCCAGCAGCTTGGGCACCAGGCGTGGCTACACCTTC
CASSLGTRRGYTF
>TRBJ1-2|14|few|TRBV6-2/TRBV6-3|NA
TGTGCCAGCAGTCAACTATACAAGAACTATGGCTACACCTTC
CASSQLYKNYGYTF
>TRBJ1-1|13|NA|TRBV4-2|TRBD1
TGTGCCAGCAGCCAAGACAGGGGGCGTGAAGCTTTCTTT
CASSQDRGREAFF
>TRBJ2-1|14|many|TRBV6-2/TRBV6-3|TRBD2
TGTGCCAGCAGTTACTCACGGGGGGGTAGGGAGCAGTTCTTC
CASSYSRGGREQFF
>TRBJ2-3|15|NA|TRBV18|NA
TGTGCCAGCTCACCGAGTGGGGCAGTTTCAGATACGCAGTATTTT
CASSPSGAVSDTQYF
>TRBJ1-5|17|many|TRBV10-2|TRBD1
TGCGCCAGCAGTGGGCACAGGGGGATTGATAGCAATCAGCCCCAGCATTTT
CASSGHRGIDSNQPQHF